This record looks at one TCR beta chain sequence and its context. This specimen comes from a study of control samples from healthy donors and cancer patients. Using immunoSEQ multiplex PCR, the repertoire was profiled, and TCRdb retains in-frame clones only, with some absent. This table holds 130,000 or so clones, about 89% found once. This CDR3 comprises 16 residues. CDR1 is GTSNPN, CDR2 SVGIG, per germline (reference sequence). V was pared by 3 bases and J by 5 bases, with 13 bases of the junction left unmatched. The gene calls are TRBV30 and TRBJ2-5, with 9 bases that match TRBD1. The receptor comes from a man aged 18 to 29 in good health. The sample taken for sequencing was blood. The CDR3 sequence is CAWSKQGAGGPETQYF. CDR3 nucleotides: TGTGCCTGGAGCAAACAGGGGGCAGGGGGTCCGGAGACCCAGTACTTC.